These 30 T cell receptor beta chains share one sample of origin, sequenced in a study of immune cell composition in non-small cell lung cancer. Only in-frame clones appear in the TCRdb table, and some are missing; sequencing was by immunoSEQ multiplex PCR. The data show around 13,000 clones, with roughly 68% seen just once and more than 13% held by the top ten. Sequenced material: lung tumor tissue. The receptor source for this set is a human donor with non-small cell lung cancer.

The V and J genes are TRBV4-2 and TRBJ1-5; 10 nucleotides line up with TRBD1. CDR3 length equals 16 residues. The germline CDR1 and CDR2 sequences are LGHNA and YNFKEQ. Unmatched junction bases numbered 4, after V lost 2 bases and J lost 3 bases. CDR3 coding DNA: TGTGCCAGCAGCCAAAGACAGGGGGCAAACAATCAGCCCCAGCATTTT. Its translation is CASSQRQGANNQPQHF.

The rearrangement links TRBV9 to TRBJ1-5; no definite D call. V was cut by 4 bases and J by 2 bases, with 10 bases left in between. CDR3 size: 14 residues. Germline-derived CDR1 and CDR2 are SGDLS and YYNGEE. The CDR3 nucleotides read TGTGCCAGCAGCTCCCATACGGGCAATCAGCCCCAGCATTTT. It is translated as CASSSHTGNQPQHF. Based on the CDR3 plus reference TRBV9 and TRBJ1-5, the full variable domain is DSGVTQTPKHLITATGQRVTLRCSPRSGDLSVYWYQQSLDQGLQFLIQYYNGEERAKGNILERFSAQQFPDLHSELNLSSLELGDSALYFCASSSHTGNQPQHFGDGTRLSIL.

The J gene is TRBJ2-5, the V gene TRBV5-4, with TRBD1 matching 7 bases. Germline assignment: CDR1 SGHNT and CDR2 YYREEE (reference sequence). The CDR3 is 13 amino acids. V shed 4 bases, J shed 5 bases, and the junction held 5 bases outside the gene matches. This CDR3 reads CASSPGTVETQYF. The CDR3 DNA sequence: TGTGCCAGCAGCCCCGGGACAGTGGAGACCCAGTACTTC.

The CDR3 is CATSREGLAYEQYF. CDR3 DNA: TGTGCCACCAGCAGAGAAGGACTAGCCTACGAGCAGTACTTC. The chain carries TRBV15 and TRBJ2-7, with 7 bases matching TRBD2. The J segment lost 2 bases and the V segment lost 0 bases, leaving 1 base of the junction unmatched. This CDR3 is built from 14 residues. The V gene's germline CDR1 is LNHNV and CDR2 YYDKDF (reference sequence).

The chain links TRBV23-1 to TRBJ2-7; tentative D call: TRBD1 (5 bases). TRBV23-1 is an ORF; its function is uncertain. The CDR3 extends over 13 amino acids. V was pared by 8 bases and J by 1 base, with 12 bases between. Written as DNA, the CDR3 is TGCGCCAGCCCCGACAGAGGATCCTACGAGCAGTACTTC. As protein: CASPDRGSYEQYF.

The V call is TRBV28, the J call TRBJ2-1; D is ambiguous. Germline values: CDR1 MDHEN, CDR2 SYDVKM. The CDR3 has 15 residues. Trimming took 2 bases from V and 8 from J, leaving 16 bases between them. The CDR3 here is CASSLVRPAGDEQFF. CDR3 DNA sequence: TGTGCCAGCAGTTTAGTTCGGCCGGCAGGCGATGAGCAGTTCTTC.

The chain couples TRBV27 to TRBJ1-1; weak D call: TRBD1 (6 bases). V dropped 7 bases and J dropped 9 bases, with 18 bases sitting between them. The CDR3 has 13 amino acids. Germline V CDR1 and CDR2: MNHEY, SMNVEV (reference sequence). The CDR3 region has the DNA TGTGCCAGCACCGGAGCCGGACAGCCCCAAGCTTTCTTT. It encodes CASTGAGQPQAFF.

The chain recombines TRBV2 with TRBJ2-1; unclear D gene. Between the trimmed V and J ends, which lost 8 bases and 0 bases, there was a span of 8 bases. Per the germline V gene, CDR1 is SNHLY and CDR2 is FYNNEI. The CDR3 sequence is 13 residues long. The CDR3 loop reads CASRLVSYNEQFF. Here the CDR3 DNA reads TGTGCCAGCCGACTGGTCTCCTACAATGAGCAGTTCTTC.

The chain combines TRBV20-1 with TRBJ2-1, with D maybe TRBD2 (6 bases). Trimming took 1 base from V and 9 from J, leaving 7 bases between them. The CDR3 contains 11 residues. Germline CDR1 reads DFQATT; CDR2 reads SNEGSKA (reference sequence). The CDR3 nucleotides are TGCAGTGCTAGAGCGGGGGTTGAGCAGTTCTTC. This encodes CSARAGVEQFF.

The J gene is TRBJ2-4, the V gene TRBV5-6; a possible D gene is TRBD2 (5 bases). Germline V CDR1 and CDR2: SGHDT, YYEEEE. Trimming took 0 bases from V and 3 from J, leaving 13 bases between them. This CDR3 is built from 16 residues. The CDR3 loop is CASSLDSGGVKNIQYF. In DNA form, the CDR3 reads TGTGCCAGCAGCTTGGACAGCGGAGGAGTCAAAAACATTCAGTACTTC. The complete variable domain, with remaining parts taken from reference TRBV5-6 and TRBJ2-4, reads DAGVTQSPTHLIKTRGQQVTLRCSPKSGHDTVSWYQQALGQGPQFIFQYYEEEERQRGNFPDRFSGHQFPNYSSELNVNALLLGDSALYLCASSLDSGGVKNIQYFGAGTRLSVL.

The chain carries TRBV7-6 and TRBJ1-4; D unresolved. Looked up from germline, CDR1 is SGHVS and CDR2 is FNYEAQ. The CDR3 extends over 15 amino acids. The V gene lost 1 base and the J gene lost 0 bases, with 6 bases spanning the gap. CDR3 residues: CASSLGRTTNEKLFF. The CDR3 DNA follows: TGTGCCAGCAGCTTAGGGCGGACAACTAATGAAAAACTGTTTTTT.

The CDR3 DNA reads TGTGCCAGCAGCCCTACGGGCAATGAGCAGTTCTTC. Protein: CASSPTGNEQFF. The rearrangement links TRBV11-2 to TRBJ2-1, with unresolved D. Germline loops: CDR1 SGHAT, CDR2 FQNNGV. Between the trimmed V and J ends, which lost 5 bases and 6 bases, there was a span of 8 bases. The CDR3 has 12 residues.

This chain connects TRBV4-1 to TRBJ2-5, with 10 bases that match TRBD2. The DNA end favors TRBJ2-7, so the J call may be wrong. The length of the CDR3 is 15 residues. Germline assignment: CDR1 MGHRA and CDR2 YSYEKL. This chain's CDR3 is CASSQVPSGGYEQYF. The CDR3 region has the DNA TGCGCCAGCAGCCAAGTGCCTAGCGGGGGCTACGAGCAGTACTTC.

The CDR3 DNA reads as TGCAGCGTTGAAATACCCCCAGGTCATGGCTACACCTTC. Protein product: CSVEIPPGHGYTF. The genes are TRBV29-1 and TRBJ1-2, with D hard to call. Per germline, CDR1 SQVTM and CDR2 ANQGSEA. The CDR3 has 13 amino acids. The V gene lost 2 bases and the J gene lost 6 bases, with 13 bases spanning the gap.

V usage is TRBV7-8 and J usage is TRBJ2-5; 8 bases are shared with TRBD2. V was clipped by 2 bases and J by 0 bases; unmatched bases: 5. Germline V gene lookup returns CDR1 SGHVS and CDR2 FQNEAQ. CDR3 length: 16 residues. The CDR3 region has the DNA TGTGCCAGCAGCTTACTTGGCGGGAGGTACCAAGAGACCCAGTACTTC. Residues: CASSLLGGRYQETQYF.

The chain employs TRBV28 and TRBJ1-1, with 7 bases fitting TRBD1. The J segment lost 4 bases and the V segment lost 7 bases, leaving 9 bases of the junction unmatched. The CDR3 extends over 14 amino acids. Germline-derived CDR1 and CDR2 are MDHEN and SYDVKM. CDR3 sequence reads: CASKRGGAGTEAFF. CDR3 in DNA: TGTGCCAGCAAAAGAGGGGGCGCGGGCACTGAAGCTTTCTTT.

J is TRBJ2-1 and V is TRBV5-6, with 7 bases fitting TRBD1. Unmatched junction bases numbered 7, after V lost 7 bases and J lost 6 bases. This CDR3 is built from 13 residues. Germline V gene lookup returns CDR1 SGHDT and CDR2 YYEEEE. In DNA, the CDR3 is TGTGCCAGCGGTAGACAGGGTAGCAATGAGCAGTTCTTC. As protein: CASGRQGSNEQFF.

This chain uses TRBV6-1 with TRBJ1-2; D remains ambiguous. Between the trimmed V and J ends, which lost 4 bases and 2 bases, there was a span of 8 bases. Germline V gene data show CDR1 as MNHNS and CDR2 as SASEGT. The CDR3 is 13 residues long. CDR3: CASSVEGNYGYTF. As DNA, the CDR3 is TGTGCCAGCAGTGTTGAGGGAAACTATGGCTACACCTTC.

V is TRBV25-1 and J is TRBJ2-3; 10 nucleotides agree with TRBD2. Germline trimming cut 7 bases from V and 5 bases from J; bases unmatched to any gene: 9. This CDR3 comprises 15 residues. CDR1 and CDR2 (germline): MGHDK, SYGVNS. The CDR3 bases are TGTGCCAGCACCAATAGCGGGGGGCTAAGAGATACGCAGTATTTT. Translating gives CASTNSGGLRDTQYF.

This clone was found a few times. The chain joins TRBV4-2 to TRBJ2-7; weak D call: TRBD1 (6 bases). The CDR3 runs 15 residues. Germline V gives CDR1 LGHNA, CDR2 YNFKEQ. Trimming pared 4 bases from V and 1 base from J, leaving 14 bases between. CDR3 in DNA: TGTGCCAGCAGCCGTTTGCAGGGGCAATCCTACGAGCAGTACTTC. This encodes CASSRLQGQSYEQYF.

The chain uses TRBV7-2 and TRBJ2-4, with 11 nucleotides matching TRBD2. Germline CDR1 reads SGHTA; CDR2 reads FQGNSA. CDR3 length: 17 amino acids. V lost 2 bases, J lost 6 bases, and 9 bases stayed unmatched. In nucleotides, the CDR3 is TGTGCCAGCAGCTTAAGAGGGTCTACTAGCGGGAGAAACATTCAGTACTTC. Residues: CASSLRGSTSGRNIQYF.

The chain has TRBV5-1 and TRBJ2-1; D gene ambiguous. CDR3 length equals 14 residues. V lost 0 bases, J lost 3 bases, and 7 bases lay in between. CDR1 and CDR2 (germline): SGHRS, YFSETQ. In DNA form, the CDR3 reads TGCGCCAGCAGCTTGGTCGGTAACTACAATGAGCAGTTCTTC. It is translated as CASSLVGNYNEQFF.

This clone was observed a single time. V is TRBV4-3 and J is TRBJ2-2; D is possibly TRBD1 (6 bases). Germline V gene lookup returns CDR1 LGHNA and CDR2 YSLEER. This CDR3 region has 16 residues. Trimming cost V 4 bases and J 2 bases, with 14 bases left between them. CDR3 bases: TGCGCCAGCAGCCGCGACTACGGGACAAACACCGGGGAGCTGTTTTTT. This gives the protein CASSRDYGTNTGELFF.

The rearrangement joins TRBV5-4 to TRBJ2-3; 13 bases agree with TRBD2. The CDR3 is 15 residues long. The germline gives CDR1 SGHNT, CDR2 YYREEE (reference sequence). The J segment lost 0 bases and the V segment lost 7 bases, leaving 2 bases of the junction unmatched. For the CDR3, the DNA is TGTGCCAGCGGGACTAGCGGGGCTAGCACAGATACGCAGTATTTT. Residues: CASGTSGASTDTQYF. Using reference TRBV5-4 and TRBJ2-3 for the parts outside the CDR3, the full variable domain is ETGVTQSPTHLIKTRGQQVTLRCSSQSGHNTVSWYQQALGQGPQFIFQYYREEENGRGNFPPRFSGLQFPNYSSELNVNALELDDSALYLCASGTSGASTDTQYFGPGTRLTVL.

The V gene is TRBV5-5, the J gene TRBJ2-2; tentative D call: TRBD1 (7 bases). Trimming took 4 bases from V and 4 from J, leaving 17 bases between them. The CDR3 consists of 16 residues. Germline lookup yields CDR1 SGHKS and CDR2 YYEKEE (reference sequence). CDR3 sequence reads: CASSGDREVSTGELFF. The CDR3 nucleotides are TGTGCCAGCAGCGGCGACAGGGAGGTTAGCACCGGGGAGCTGTTTTTT.

J is TRBJ2-1 and V is TRBV15; 9 positions match TRBD2. This CDR3 comprises 13 residues. Trimming at V came to 5 bases and at J to 9 bases, leaving 5 bases not matched to a gene. The germline gives CDR1 LNHNV, CDR2 YYDKDF (reference sequence). The CDR3 bases are TGTGCCACCAGCCCTAGCGGGATCGGTGAGCAGTTCTTC. As protein: CATSPSGIGEQFF.

The rearrangement joins TRBV5-4 to TRBJ1-6; the match to TRBD1 covers 7 bases. The CDR3 sequence is 16 residues long. Germline V gene lookup returns CDR1 SGHNT and CDR2 YYREEE (reference sequence). V lost 4 bases to trimming and J lost 7 bases; unmatched junction nucleotides: 11. The CDR3 DNA reads as TGTGCCAGCAGCAACAGATTGACAGGGTGGAATTCACCCCTCCACTTT. This gives the protein CASSNRLTGWNSPLHF.

The chain joins TRBV7-2 to TRBJ2-3; TRBD2 aligns across 12 bases. The CDR3 sequence is 16 residues long. The germline V gene has CDR1 SGHTA and CDR2 FQGNSA. V lost 4 bases and J lost 4; bases outside the gene matches: 6. The CDR3 coding sequence is TGTGCCAGCAGCTATCCGGGGACTAGCGGGTCAGATACGCAGTATTTT. Translating gives CASSYPGTSGSDTQYF.

The V call is TRBV5-6, the J call TRBJ2-1, with D perhaps matching TRBD2 (6 bases). Germline CDR1 and CDR2: SGHDT and YYEEEE. Trimming removed 0 bases from V and 3 bases from J, with 13 bases in between. This CDR3 region has 16 residues. CDR3 DNA: TGTGCCAGCAGCTTGGGTGGGAGGAATTTCTACAATGAGCAGTTCTTC. Amino acids: CASSLGGRNFYNEQFF.

V is TRBV7-8 and J is TRBJ2-5; 10 bases are shared with TRBD1. Germline CDR1 and CDR2: SGHVS and FQNEAQ. The CDR3 loop spans 16 amino acids. With 1 base clipped from V and 5 bases from J, the junction kept 7 bases outside the gene matches. CDR3 in amino acids: CASSLVPTGGGETQYF. In DNA, the CDR3 is TGTGCCAGCAGCTTAGTTCCGACAGGGGGCGGCGAGACCCAGTACTTC.